This T cell receptor (beta chain) comes out of a study of blood T cell repertoires in COVID-19. Study-wide context: From the United States, Italy and Spain came samples of acute and convalescent COVID-19.

Patients from Seattle were sampled longitudinally, starting during active infection. The data were produced by immunoSEQ multiplex PCR, yet TCRdb's version contains in-frame clones alone and is incomplete. The repertoire holds 150,000 to 170,000 clones, with about 85% as singletons. Trimming cost V 2 bases and J 4 bases; bases outside gene matches: 5. The CDR3 totals 14 residues. The germline V gene has CDR1 SGHTS and CDR2 YDEGEE. This TCR came from a man aged 60-69 years with COVID-19, enrolled during active disease. The chain uses TRBV5-8 and TRBJ1-1; 7 bases match TRBD1. Sequencing input: peripheral blood. The CDR3 region is CASSFGQVPTEAFF. For the CDR3, the DNA is TGTGCCAGCAGCTTCGGACAGGTGCCCACTGAAGCTTTCTTT.